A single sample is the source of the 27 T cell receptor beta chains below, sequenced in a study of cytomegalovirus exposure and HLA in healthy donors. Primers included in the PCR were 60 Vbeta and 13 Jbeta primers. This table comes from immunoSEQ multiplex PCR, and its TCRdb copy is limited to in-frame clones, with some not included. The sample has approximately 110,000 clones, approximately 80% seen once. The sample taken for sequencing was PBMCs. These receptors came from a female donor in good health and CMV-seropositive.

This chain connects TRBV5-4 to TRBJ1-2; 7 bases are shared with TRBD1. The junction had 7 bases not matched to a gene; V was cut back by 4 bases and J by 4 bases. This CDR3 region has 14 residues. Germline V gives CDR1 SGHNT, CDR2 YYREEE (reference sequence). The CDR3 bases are TGTGCCAGCAGCGTAGGGACAGCCGTCTATGGCTACACCTTC. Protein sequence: CASSVGTAVYGYTF.

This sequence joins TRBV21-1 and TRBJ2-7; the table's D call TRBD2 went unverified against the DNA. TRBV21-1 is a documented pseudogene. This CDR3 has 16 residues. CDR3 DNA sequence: TGTGCCAGCAGCAATCGCCGTTCGCGGTCCCCCTACGAGCAGTACTTC. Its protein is CASSNRRSRSPYEQYF.

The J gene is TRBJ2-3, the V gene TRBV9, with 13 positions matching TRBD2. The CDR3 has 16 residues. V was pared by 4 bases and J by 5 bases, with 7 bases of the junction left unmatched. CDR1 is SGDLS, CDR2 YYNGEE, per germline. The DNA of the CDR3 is TGTGCCAGCAGCTTTGGACTAGCGGGGGCGGGAGATACGCAGTATTTT. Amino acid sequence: CASSFGLAGAGDTQYF.

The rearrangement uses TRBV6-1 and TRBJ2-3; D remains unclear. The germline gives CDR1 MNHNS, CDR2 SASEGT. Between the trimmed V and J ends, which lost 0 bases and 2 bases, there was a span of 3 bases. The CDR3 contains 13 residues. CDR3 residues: CASSEASTDTQYF. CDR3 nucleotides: TGTGCCAGCAGTGAAGCCTCCACAGATACGCAGTATTTT.

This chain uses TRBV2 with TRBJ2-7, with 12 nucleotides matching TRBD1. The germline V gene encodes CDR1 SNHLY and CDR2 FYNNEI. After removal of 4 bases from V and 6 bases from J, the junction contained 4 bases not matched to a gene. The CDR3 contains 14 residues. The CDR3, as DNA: TGTGCCAGCAGTGGGGACAGGGGGCTAAGCGAGCAGTACTTC. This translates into CASSGDRGLSEQYF.

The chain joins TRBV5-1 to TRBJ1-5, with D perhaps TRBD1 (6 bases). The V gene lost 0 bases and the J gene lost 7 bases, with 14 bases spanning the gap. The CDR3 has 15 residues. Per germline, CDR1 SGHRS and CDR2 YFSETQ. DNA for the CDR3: TGCGCCAGCAGCTTGGCCGGGGGGGCTGGACAGCCCCAGCATTTT. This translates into CASSLAGGAGQPQHF.

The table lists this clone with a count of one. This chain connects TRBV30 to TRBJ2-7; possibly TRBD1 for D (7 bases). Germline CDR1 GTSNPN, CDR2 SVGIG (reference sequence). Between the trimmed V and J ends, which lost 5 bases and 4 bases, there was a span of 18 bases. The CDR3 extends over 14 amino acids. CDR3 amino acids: CAWEPGGYGYEQYF. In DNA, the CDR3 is TGTGCCTGGGAACCAGGGGGGTATGGGTACGAGCAGTACTTC. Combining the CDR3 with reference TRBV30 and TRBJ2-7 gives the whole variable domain SQTIHQWPATLVQPVGSPLSLECTVEGTSNPNLYWYRQAAGRGLQLLFYSVGIGQISSEVPQNLSASRPQDRQFILSSKKLLLSDSGFYLCAWEPGGYGYEQYFGPGTRLTVT.

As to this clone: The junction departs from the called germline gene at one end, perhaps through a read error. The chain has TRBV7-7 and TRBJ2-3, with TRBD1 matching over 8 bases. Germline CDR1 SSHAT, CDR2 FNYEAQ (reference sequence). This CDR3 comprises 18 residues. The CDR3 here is CASSLGGPGTGRGGTQYF. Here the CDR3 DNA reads TGTGCTAGCAGCTTAGGGGGGCCCGGGACAGGACGCGGAGGTACGCAGTATTTT.

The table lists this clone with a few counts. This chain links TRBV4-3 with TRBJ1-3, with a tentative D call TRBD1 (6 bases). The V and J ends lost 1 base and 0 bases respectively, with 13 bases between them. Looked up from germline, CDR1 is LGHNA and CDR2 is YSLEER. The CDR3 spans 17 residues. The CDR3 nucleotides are TGCGCCAGCAGCCAAGCGCAGGGGTCCCTCTCTGGAAACACCATATATTTT. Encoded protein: CASSQAQGSLSGNTIYF.

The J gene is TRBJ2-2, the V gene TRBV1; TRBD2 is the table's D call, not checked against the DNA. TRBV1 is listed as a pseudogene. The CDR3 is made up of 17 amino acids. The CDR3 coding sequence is TGCACCAGCAGCCCCAAGTCGCCTAGCGGGGGAACCGGGGAGCTGTTTTTT. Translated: CTSSPKSPSGGTGELFF.

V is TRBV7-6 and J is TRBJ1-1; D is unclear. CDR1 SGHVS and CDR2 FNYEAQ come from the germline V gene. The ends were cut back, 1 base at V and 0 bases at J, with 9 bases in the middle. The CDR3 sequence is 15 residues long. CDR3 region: CASSLGRALNTEAFF. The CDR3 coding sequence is TGTGCCAGCAGCTTAGGGAGGGCTTTGAACACTGAAGCTTTCTTT.

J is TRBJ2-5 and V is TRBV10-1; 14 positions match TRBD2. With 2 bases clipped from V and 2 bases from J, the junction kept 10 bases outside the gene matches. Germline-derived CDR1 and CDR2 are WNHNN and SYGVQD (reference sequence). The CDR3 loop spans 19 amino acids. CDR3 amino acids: CASSEPTGTSGGTQETQYF. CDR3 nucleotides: TGCGCCAGCAGTGAGCCAACCGGGACTAGCGGGGGAACGCAAGAGACCCAGTACTTC.

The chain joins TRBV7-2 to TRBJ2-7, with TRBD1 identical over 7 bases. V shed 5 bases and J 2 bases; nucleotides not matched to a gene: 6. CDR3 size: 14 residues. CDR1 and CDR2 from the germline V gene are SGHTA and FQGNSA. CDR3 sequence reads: CASSPDRVPYEQYF. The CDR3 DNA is TGTGCCAGCAGCCCAGACAGGGTCCCCTACGAGCAGTACTTC.

CDR3 residues: CASSKLRGSSYEQYF. CDR3 nucleotide sequence: TGTGCCAGCAGCAAATTACGTGGGAGCTCCTACGAGCAGTACTTC. V is TRBV21-1 and J is TRBJ2-7; the table's D call, TRBD2, was not checked against the DNA. TRBV21-1 is a documented pseudogene. The CDR3 length is 15 residues.

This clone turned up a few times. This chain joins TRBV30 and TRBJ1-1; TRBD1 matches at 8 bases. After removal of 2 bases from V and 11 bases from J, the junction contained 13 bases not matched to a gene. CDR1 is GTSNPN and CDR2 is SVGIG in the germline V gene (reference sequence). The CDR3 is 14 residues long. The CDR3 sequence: CAWSLTGGVKGAFF. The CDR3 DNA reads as TGTGCCTGGAGTCTAACAGGGGGGGTCAAAGGGGCTTTCTTT.

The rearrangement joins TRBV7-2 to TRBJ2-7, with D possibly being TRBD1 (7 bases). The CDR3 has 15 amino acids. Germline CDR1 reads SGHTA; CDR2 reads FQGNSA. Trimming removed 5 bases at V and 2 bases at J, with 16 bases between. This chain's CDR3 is CASSKRTGGPYEQYF. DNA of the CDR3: TGTGCCAGCAGCAAGAGGACAGGAGGGCCCTACGAGCAGTACTTC.

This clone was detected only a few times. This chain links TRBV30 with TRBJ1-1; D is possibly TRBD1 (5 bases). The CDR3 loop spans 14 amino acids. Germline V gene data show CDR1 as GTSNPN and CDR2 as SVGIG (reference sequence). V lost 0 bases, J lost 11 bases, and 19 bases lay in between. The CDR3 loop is CAWSVQGEMKSAFF. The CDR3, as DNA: TGTGCCTGGAGTGTACAAGGGGAAATGAAGTCGGCTTTCTTT.

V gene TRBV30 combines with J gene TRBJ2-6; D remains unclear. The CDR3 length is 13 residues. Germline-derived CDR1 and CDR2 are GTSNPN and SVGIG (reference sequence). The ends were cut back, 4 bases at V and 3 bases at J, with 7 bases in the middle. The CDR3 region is CAWNIGGANVLTF. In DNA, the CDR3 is TGTGCCTGGAATATCGGTGGGGCCAACGTCCTGACTTTC. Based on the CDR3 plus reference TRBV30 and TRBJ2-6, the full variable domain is SQTIHQWPATLVQPVGSPLSLECTVEGTSNPNLYWYRQAAGRGLQLLFYSVGIGQISSEVPQNLSASRPQDRQFILSSKKLLLSDSGFYLCAWNIGGANVLTFGAGSRLTVL.

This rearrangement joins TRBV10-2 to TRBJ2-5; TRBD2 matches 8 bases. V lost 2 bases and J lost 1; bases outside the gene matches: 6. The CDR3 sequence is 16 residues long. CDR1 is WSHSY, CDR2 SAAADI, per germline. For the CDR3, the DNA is TGCGCCAGCAGTGAGCCCGGGAGGGGGAGCCAAGAGACCCAGTACTTC. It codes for CASSEPGRGSQETQYF.

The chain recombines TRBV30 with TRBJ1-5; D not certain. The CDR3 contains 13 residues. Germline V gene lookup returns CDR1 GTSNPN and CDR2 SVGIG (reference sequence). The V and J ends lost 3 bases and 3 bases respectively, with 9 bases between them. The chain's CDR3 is CAWSGQANQPQHF. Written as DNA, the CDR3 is TGTGCCTGGAGCGGCCAGGCCAATCAGCCCCAGCATTTT.

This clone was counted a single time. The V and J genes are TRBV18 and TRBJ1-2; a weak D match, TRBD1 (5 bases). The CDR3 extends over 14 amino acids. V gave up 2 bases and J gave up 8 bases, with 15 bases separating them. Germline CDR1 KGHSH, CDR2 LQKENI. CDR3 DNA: TGTGCCAGCTCACCAAGTGCAAGGGGTACCGGCTACACCTTC. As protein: CASSPSARGTGYTF.

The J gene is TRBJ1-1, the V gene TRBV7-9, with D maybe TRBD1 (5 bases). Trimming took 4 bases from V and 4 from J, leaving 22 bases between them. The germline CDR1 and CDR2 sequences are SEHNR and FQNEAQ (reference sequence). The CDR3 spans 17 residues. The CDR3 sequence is CASSSRRQGRMATEAFF. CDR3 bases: TGTGCCAGCAGCTCACGCCGTCAGGGTAGAATGGCCACTGAAGCTTTCTTT.

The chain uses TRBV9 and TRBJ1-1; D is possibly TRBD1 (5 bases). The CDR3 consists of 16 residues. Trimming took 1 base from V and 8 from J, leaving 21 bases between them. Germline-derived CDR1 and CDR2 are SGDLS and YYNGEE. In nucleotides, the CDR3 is TGTGCCAGCAGCGTAATGTCCGGGGGGACCGGCGCCGAAGCTTTCTTT. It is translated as CASSVMSGGTGAEAFF.

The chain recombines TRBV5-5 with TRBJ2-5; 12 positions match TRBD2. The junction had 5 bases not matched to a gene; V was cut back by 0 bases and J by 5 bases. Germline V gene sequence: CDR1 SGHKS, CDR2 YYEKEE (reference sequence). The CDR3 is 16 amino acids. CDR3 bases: TGTGCCAGCAGCTTGGAGGGACTAGCGGGTGTGGAGACCCAGTACTTC. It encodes CASSLEGLAGVETQYF.

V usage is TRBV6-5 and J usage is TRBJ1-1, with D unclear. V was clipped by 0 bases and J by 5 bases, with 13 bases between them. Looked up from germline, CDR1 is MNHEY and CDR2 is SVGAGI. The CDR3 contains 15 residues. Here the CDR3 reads CASSYSTRVGTEAFF. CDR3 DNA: TGTGCCAGCAGTTACTCGACCAGAGTCGGGACTGAAGCTTTCTTT.

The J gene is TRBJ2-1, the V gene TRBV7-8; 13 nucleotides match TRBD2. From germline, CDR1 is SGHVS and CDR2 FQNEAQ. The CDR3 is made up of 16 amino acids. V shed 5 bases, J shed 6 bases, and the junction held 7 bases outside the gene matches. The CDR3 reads CASSPRTSGRSNEQFF. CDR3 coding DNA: TGTGCCAGCAGCCCACGGACTAGCGGGAGAAGCAATGAGCAGTTCTTC. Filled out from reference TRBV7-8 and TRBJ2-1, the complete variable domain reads GAGVSQSPRYKVAKRGQDVALRCDPISGHVSLFWYQQALGQGPEFLTYFQNEAQLDKSGLPSDRFFAERPEGSVSTLKIQRTQQEDSAVYLCASSPRTSGRSNEQFFGPGTRLTVL.

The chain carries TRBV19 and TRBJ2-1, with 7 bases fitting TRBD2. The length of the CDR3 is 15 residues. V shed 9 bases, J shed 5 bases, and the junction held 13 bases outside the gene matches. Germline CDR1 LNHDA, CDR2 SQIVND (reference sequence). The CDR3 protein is CASAGERAQDNEQFF. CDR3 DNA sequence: TGTGCCAGCGCGGGGGAGAGGGCCCAGGACAATGAGCAGTTCTTC.